This TCR beta chain was recorded in a study of blood T cell repertoires in COVID-19. The overall study: The study drew acute and convalescent COVID-19 samples from the United States, Italy and Spain. In each case, the material was cDNA or gDNA derived from T cells, B-cell-depleted T cells, or PBMCs.

Original methodology: Reference gene primer amplification in the assay estimated nucleated cell counts. Sequencing used immunoSEQ multiplex PCR; TCRdb keeps in-frame clones, though not all of them. That table gives V, J and clone size, and the DNA gave D and trimming. The sample contains roughly 230,000 clones, around four fifths of which appear only once. The germline V gene has CDR1 MNHEY and CDR2 SMNVEV (reference sequence). The CDR3 extends over 17 amino acids. Trimming cost V 3 bases and J 8 bases; bases outside gene matches: 9. The TCR sequence derives from an older woman with active or convalescent COVID-19. Sequencing was performed on peripheral blood. J is TRBJ2-1 and V is TRBV27; TRBD2 matches 14 bases. The CDR3: CASSFLGLAGAGDEQFF. The CDR3 DNA follows: TGTGCCAGCAGTTTCCTGGGACTAGCGGGAGCAGGGGATGAGCAGTTCTTC.